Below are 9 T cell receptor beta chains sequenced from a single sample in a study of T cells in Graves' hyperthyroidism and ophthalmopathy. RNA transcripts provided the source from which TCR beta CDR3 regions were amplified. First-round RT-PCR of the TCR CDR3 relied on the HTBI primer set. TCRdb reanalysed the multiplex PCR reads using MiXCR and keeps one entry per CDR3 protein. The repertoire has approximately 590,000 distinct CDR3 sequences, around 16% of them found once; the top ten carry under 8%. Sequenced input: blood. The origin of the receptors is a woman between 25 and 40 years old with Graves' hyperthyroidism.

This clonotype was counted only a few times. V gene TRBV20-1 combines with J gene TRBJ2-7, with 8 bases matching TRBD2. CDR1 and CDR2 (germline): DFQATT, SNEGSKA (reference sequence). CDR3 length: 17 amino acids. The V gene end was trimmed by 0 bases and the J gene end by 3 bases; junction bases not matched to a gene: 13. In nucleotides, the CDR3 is TGCAGTGCTAGAGACGGCAGCGGGAGAGGACATATCTACGAGCAGTACTTC. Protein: CSARDGSGRGHIYEQYF.

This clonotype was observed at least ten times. CDR3 in DNA: TGTGCCAGCAGCACAGGGAATCAGCCCCAGCATTTT. It translates to CASSTGNQPQHF. J is TRBJ1-5 and V is TRBV6-2 or TRBV6-3, with D tentatively TRBD1 (6 bases). The V and J ends lost 6 bases and 4 bases respectively, with 7 bases between them. Germline assignment: CDR1 MNHEY and CDR2 SVGEGT. The CDR3 has 12 amino acids.

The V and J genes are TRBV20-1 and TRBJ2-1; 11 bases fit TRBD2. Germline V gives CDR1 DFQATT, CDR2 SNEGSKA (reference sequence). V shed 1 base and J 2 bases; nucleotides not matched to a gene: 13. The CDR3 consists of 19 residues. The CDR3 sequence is CSARVWGLADGGPYNEQFF. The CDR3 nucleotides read TGCAGTGCTAGAGTCTGGGGACTAGCGGATGGAGGACCCTACAATGAGCAGTTCTTC.

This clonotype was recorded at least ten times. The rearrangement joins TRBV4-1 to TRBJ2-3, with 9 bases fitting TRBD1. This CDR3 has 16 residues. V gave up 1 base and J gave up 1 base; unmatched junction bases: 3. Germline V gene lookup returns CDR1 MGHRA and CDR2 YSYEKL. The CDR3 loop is CASSQVRQGGTDTQYF. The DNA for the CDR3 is TGCGCCAGCAGCCAAGTCCGACAGGGGGGCACAGATACGCAGTATTTT.

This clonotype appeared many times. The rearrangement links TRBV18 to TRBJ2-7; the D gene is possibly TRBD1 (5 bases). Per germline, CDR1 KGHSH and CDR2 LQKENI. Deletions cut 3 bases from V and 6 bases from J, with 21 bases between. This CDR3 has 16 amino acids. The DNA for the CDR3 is TGTGCCAGCTCACCGTTAGGGGCCCAGCCGCATAGCGAGCAGTACTTC. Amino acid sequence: CASSPLGAQPHSEQYF.

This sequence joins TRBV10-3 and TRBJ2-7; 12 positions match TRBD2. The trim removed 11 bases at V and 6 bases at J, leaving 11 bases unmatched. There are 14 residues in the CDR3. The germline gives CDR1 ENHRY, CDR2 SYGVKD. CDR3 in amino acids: CAPQRTSGNCEQYF. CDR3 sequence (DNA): TGTGCCCCCCAAAGGACTAGCGGGAATTGCGAGCAGTACTTC.

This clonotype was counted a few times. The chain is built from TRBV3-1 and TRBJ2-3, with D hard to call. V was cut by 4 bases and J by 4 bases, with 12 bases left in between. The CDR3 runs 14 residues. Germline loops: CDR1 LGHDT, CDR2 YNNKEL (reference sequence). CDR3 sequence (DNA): TGTGCCAGCAGCCCCCTCCAGCTAGCAGATACGCAGTATTTT. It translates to CASSPLQLADTQYF.

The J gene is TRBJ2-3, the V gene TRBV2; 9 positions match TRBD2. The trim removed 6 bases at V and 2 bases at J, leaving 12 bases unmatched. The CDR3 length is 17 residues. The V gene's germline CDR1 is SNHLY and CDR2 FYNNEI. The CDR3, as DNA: TGTGCCAGCAGGGGAGCTGGAGTAGCGGGAGTCACAGATACGCAGTATTTT. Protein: CASRGAGVAGVTDTQYF.

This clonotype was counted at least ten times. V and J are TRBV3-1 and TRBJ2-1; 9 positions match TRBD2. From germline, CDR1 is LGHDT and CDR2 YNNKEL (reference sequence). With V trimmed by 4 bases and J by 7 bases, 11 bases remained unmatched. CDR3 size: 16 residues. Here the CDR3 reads CASSLDASSGANEQFF. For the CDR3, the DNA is TGTGCCAGCAGCCTGGATGCGTCTAGCGGGGCGAATGAGCAGTTCTTC.